This TCR beta chain was identified during a study of shared T cell receptors in the human thymus. CDR1 MDHEN and CDR2 SYDVKM come from the germline V gene. The CDR3 covers 17 residues. J was trimmed by 1 base and V by 7 bases; bases with no gene match: 10. Using immunoSEQ multiplex PCR, the repertoire was profiled, and TCRdb retains in-frame clones only, with some absent. The sample records about 660,000 clones, around nine tenths being singletons. These data were also filed under a second study, of human thymus T cells. That paper adds: Corrective heart surgery yielded resections, and these provided the thymus tissue.

The chain joins TRBV28 to TRBJ2-2; TRBD2 aligns across 9 bases. Sequenced: thymocytes. The clonotype was recovered from a boy in the first two years of life with a congenital heart defect. The chain's CDR3 is CASNPRREGRNTGELFF. CDR3 coding DNA: TGTGCCAGCAACCCACGGCGGGAGGGCCGGAACACCGGGGAGCTGTTTTTT.